This entry concerns a single T cell receptor beta chain. Its antigen is as yet unknown. PCR was performed using 60 Vbeta and 13 Jbeta primers. Repertoires were generated with immunoSEQ multiplex PCR, while TCRdb's copy carries only in-frame clones and drops some. The sample consists of 150,000 to 200,000 clones, roughly 84% of them appearing once. Losses at the gene ends were 1 base for V and 4 bases for J; bases not matched to a gene: 0. Germline V lookup: CDR1 SGHRS, CDR2 YFSETQ. The CDR3 covers 15 residues. The data were obtained in a study of cytomegalovirus exposure and HLA in healthy donors. General observations from the study: In a later analysis, HLA-C alleles had the fewest associated TCRs, DRB1 alleles the most.

This sequence originates from a boy aged 5-17 years in good health and CMV-seronegative. The sample comprised PBMCs. The V and J genes are TRBV5-1 and TRBJ2-2; TRBD2 aligns across 11 bases. The CDR3 here is CASSLTSGSTGELFF. The CDR3, as DNA: TGCGCCAGCAGCTTGACTAGCGGGAGCACCGGGGAGCTGTTTTTT.